This is a list of T cell receptor beta chains from one sample in a study of blood T cell repertoires in COVID-19. The data were produced by immunoSEQ multiplex PCR, yet TCRdb's version contains in-frame clones alone and is incomplete. The table records some 240,000 clones, around four fifths of them present only once. Sequenced input: peripheral blood. These receptor sequences come from a woman aged 65 to 85 with COVID-19, enrolled during active disease. CDR3s include the opening cysteine and the closing phenylalanine or tryptophan.

V	length	J	CDR3
TRBV5-1	13	TRBJ1-1	CASSLELPAEAFF
TRBV24-1	15	TRBJ1-4	CATSDKGAFNEKLFF
TRBV6-4	12	TRBJ1-1	CAKGLLDPEAFF
TRBV3-1/TRBV3-2	16	TRBJ2-7	CASSQDLLAGLYEQYF
TRBV5-1	12	TRBJ2-5	CASSIGGETQYF
TRBV28	15	TRBJ1-6	CASSWDRGHNSPLHF
TRBV19	14	TRBJ2-2	CASRLTRSTGELFF
TRBV7-9	16	TRBJ1-6	CASSLGAGSYNSPLHF
TRBV3-1/TRBV3-2	17	TRBJ2-1	CASSQDPGRPNYNEQFF
TRBV5-6	18	TRBJ1-2	CASSGGTDKALLNYGYTF